The 21 T cell receptor beta chains in this list originate from one sample, sequenced in a study of T cell changes during pregnancy in multiple sclerosis. Assay used: immunoSEQ multiplex PCR; TCRdb lists only in-frame clones, some missing. The sample contains roughly 49,000 clones, more than 85% of which appear only once. Specimen: peripheral blood, collected after pregnancy. The receptor set was obtained from a female donor with multiple sclerosis, enrolled in a pregnancy study.

The chain links TRBV5-4 to TRBJ1-1; TRBD1 agrees at 10 bases. V trimming: 0 bases; J trimming: 5 bases; junction bases outside the gene matches: 7. The germline CDR1 and CDR2 sequences are SGHNT and YYREEE (reference sequence). The CDR3 is 16 amino acids. In nucleotides, the CDR3 is TGTGCCAGCAGCTTGGTGGGAAGACAGGGGGCGACTGAAGCTTTCTTT. This codes for CASSLVGRQGATEAFF.

The CDR3 loop is CASSRKVGTGLTEAFF. The DNA for the CDR3 is TGTGCCAGTAGTAGGAAAGTCGGGACAGGGCTCACTGAAGCTTTCTTT. V usage is TRBV19 and J usage is TRBJ1-1; 9 nucleotides match TRBD1. With V trimmed by 4 bases and J by 4 bases, 10 bases remained unmatched. Germline-derived CDR1 and CDR2 are LNHDA and SQIVND (reference sequence). CDR3 size: 16 residues. The entire variable domain, with the rest obtained from reference TRBV19 and TRBJ1-1, is as follows: DGGITQSPKYLFRKEGQNVTLSCEQNLNHDAMYWYRQDPGQGLRLIYYSQIVNDFQKGDIAEGYSVSREKKESFPLTVTSAQKNPTAFYLCASSRKVGTGLTEAFFGQGTRLTVV.

The chain employs TRBV29-1 and TRBJ1-1; D is possibly TRBD1 (5 bases). The CDR3 runs to 16 residues. Germline V gives CDR1 SQVTM, CDR2 ANQGSEA. V gave up 4 bases and J gave up 0 bases, with 18 bases separating them. The CDR3 protein is CSVALGRGTMNTEAFF. CDR3 DNA: TGCAGCGTTGCCTTGGGGCGCGGGACCATGAACACTGAAGCTTTCTTT.

DNA of the CDR3: TGTGCCACCAGCAGAGATCGGGAGACCCAGTACTTC. This sequence encodes CATSRDRETQYF. The V call is TRBV15, the J call TRBJ2-5; D is ambiguous. This CDR3 is 12 amino acids long. Trimming removed 0 bases at V and 5 bases at J, with 4 bases between. Germline V gene sequence: CDR1 LNHNV, CDR2 YYDKDF (reference sequence).

The chain is built from TRBV7-2 and TRBJ2-5; 11 nucleotides match TRBD2. CDR1 is SGHTA, CDR2 FQGNSA, per germline. The CDR3 runs to 17 residues. Losses at the gene ends were 0 bases for V and 1 base for J; bases not matched to a gene: 4. Written as DNA, the CDR3 is TGTGCCAGCAGCTTAGCGAGCCTAGCGGGGGGCCAAGAGACCCAGTACTTC. This gives the protein CASSLASLAGGQETQYF.

The chain combines TRBV5-1 with TRBJ1-4; perhaps TRBD1 as D (6 bases). V lost 7 bases and J 4 bases, leaving 17 bases between the germline ends. This CDR3 is 15 amino acids long. CDR1 is SGHRS and CDR2 is YFSETQ in the germline V gene. This chain's CDR3 is CASGNGQPSNEKLFF. The CDR3 DNA reads TGCGCCAGCGGAAACGGACAGCCAAGTAATGAAAAACTGTTTTTT. The full variable domain, its missing parts supplied by reference TRBV5-1 and TRBJ1-4, is KAGVTQTPRYLIKTRGQQVTLSCSPISGHRSVSWYQQTPGQGLQFLFEYFSETQRNKGNFPGRFSGRQFSNSRSEMNVSTLELGDSALYLCASGNGQPSNEKLFFGSGTQLSVL.

The chain links TRBV6-1 to TRBJ1-6, with D uncertain. The CDR3 contains 13 residues. Germline assignment: CDR1 MNHNS and CDR2 SASEGT. Trimming took off 0 bases at V and 9 bases at J, with 6 bases between the two ends. The CDR3 protein is CASSEALSSPLHF. The DNA of the CDR3 is TGTGCCAGCAGTGAAGCGCTTAGTTCACCCCTCCACTTT.

The J gene is TRBJ2-1, the V gene TRBV29-1; 7 positions agree with TRBD1. The CDR3 is 11 amino acids. Trimming removed 6 bases from V and 6 bases from J; junction bases left unmatched: 2. Germline loops: CDR1 SQVTM, CDR2 ANQGSEA. The CDR3 is CSVRDSNEQFF. CDR3 coding DNA: TGCAGCGTCCGGGACAGCAATGAGCAGTTCTTC.

V and J are TRBV12-5 and TRBJ2-2, with 14 bases aligning to TRBD2. There are 19 residues in the CDR3. After removal of 5 bases from V and 4 bases from J, the junction contained 12 bases not matched to a gene. Germline V gene data show CDR1 as LGHNT and CDR2 as FRNRAP. CDR3 in DNA: TGTGCTAGTGGTCCCGCAGCGAAGACTAGCGGGGGGGCCACCGGGGAGCTGTTTTTT. Translation gives CASGPAAKTSGGATGELFF.

This clone has just one count. CDR3 in amino acids: CASSPDTDLEKLFF. The CDR3 coding sequence is TGTGCCAGCTCACCCGACACCGACCTTGAAAAACTGTTTTTT. This chain links TRBV18 with TRBJ1-4; D is unclear. Germline CDR1 is KGHSH and CDR2 is LQKENI. V was clipped by 3 bases and J by 7 bases, with 12 bases between them. This CDR3 is built from 14 residues.

The gene calls are TRBV19 and TRBJ1-2; D is ambiguous. Deletions cut 3 bases from V and 2 bases from J, with 10 bases between. This CDR3 spans 14 amino acids. Germline lookup yields CDR1 LNHDA and CDR2 SQIVND (reference sequence). In nucleotides, the CDR3 is TGTGCCAGTAGTATGCCCGCGGGGAACTATGGCTACACCTTC. Protein sequence: CASSMPAGNYGYTF.

The chain uses TRBV7-6 and TRBJ1-2, with 10 bases lining up with TRBD1. After removal of 1 base from V and 4 bases from J, the junction contained 3 bases not matched to a gene. The CDR3 loop spans 15 amino acids. Germline V gives CDR1 SGHVS, CDR2 FNYEAQ. CDR3 protein: CASSLGDRGGYGYTF. In DNA, the CDR3 is TGTGCCAGCAGCTTAGGGGACAGGGGTGGCTATGGCTACACCTTC.

The chain combines TRBV7-9 with TRBJ1-2, with 10 bases identical to TRBD1. Trimming took 0 bases from V and 2 from J; bases not matched to a gene: 3. This CDR3 contains 16 residues. Germline CDR1 and CDR2: SEHNR and FQNEAQ (reference sequence). The CDR3 region has the DNA TGTGCCAGCAGCTTAGCTGGGGGACAGGGGAACTATGGCTACACCTTC. As protein: CASSLAGGQGNYGYTF.

J is TRBJ1-3 and V is TRBV16; D unresolved. The CDR3 is 16 residues long. V shed 1 base and J shed 0 bases, with 10 bases lying between them. Germline CDR1 is KGHSY and CDR2 is FQNENV. The DNA of the CDR3 is TGTGCCAGCAGCCAATTGTCAGGCAACTCTGGAAACACCATATATTTT. Translating gives CASSQLSGNSGNTIYF.

The chain couples TRBV5-5 to TRBJ2-5, with 8 bases matching TRBD2. CDR1 and CDR2 from the germline V gene are SGHKS and YYEKEE (reference sequence). The length of the CDR3 is 15 residues. V trimming: 1 base; J trimming: 2 bases; junction bases outside the gene matches: 4. The CDR3 here is CASSLILAGQETQYF. The CDR3 DNA reads as TGTGCCAGCAGCTTGATATTAGCGGGGCAAGAGACCCAGTACTTC.

J is TRBJ1-1 and V is TRBV7-2, with 12 bases lining up with TRBD1. V lost 4 bases and J lost 6; bases outside the gene matches: 9. Looked up from germline, CDR1 is SGHTA and CDR2 is FQGNSA. This CDR3 region has 16 residues. The DNA for the CDR3 is TGTGCCAGCAGCTACAGCGGGACAGGGGGCAAAGCTGAAGCTTTCTTT. Translation gives CASSYSGTGGKAEAFF.

This clone was recorded only once. CDR3 loop: CASRRTGEETQYF. In DNA form, the CDR3 reads TGTGCCAGTAGACGGACGGGGGAGGAGACCCAGTACTTC. This rearrangement joins TRBV19 to TRBJ2-5; maybe TRBD2 (6 bases). Per germline, CDR1 LNHDA and CDR2 SQIVND (reference sequence). Trimming stripped 6 bases from V and 5 bases from J, with 13 bases between. The CDR3 consists of 13 residues.

The V call is TRBV28, the J call TRBJ1-2; 8 bases fit TRBD1. The CDR3 is 13 residues long. Germline V gives CDR1 MDHEN, CDR2 SYDVKM. J gave up 7 bases and V 6 bases, and 7 bases lay outside the gene matches. CDR3 region: CASRTGAGVGYTF. CDR3 DNA sequence: TGTGCCAGCAGGACAGGGGCCGGGGTTGGCTACACCTTC.

The rearrangement joins TRBV7-2 to TRBJ1-1, with D hard to call. CDR1 is SGHTA, CDR2 FQGNSA, per germline. With 2 bases removed from V and 0 bases from J, the gap between germline ends came to 10 bases. The CDR3 totals 15 residues. CDR3 in DNA: TGTGCCAGCAGCTTATTATGGTCTATGAACACTGAAGCTTTCTTT. Its translation: CASSLLWSMNTEAFF.

This chain connects TRBV5-6 to TRBJ1-1; no reliable D call. Deletions cut 0 bases from V and 4 bases from J, with 10 bases between. Germline V gene data show CDR1 as SGHDT and CDR2 as YYEEEE. The CDR3 is made up of 14 amino acids. The CDR3 region is CASSLVDGITEAFF. The CDR3 region has the DNA TGTGCCAGCAGCTTGGTCGACGGGATCACTGAAGCTTTCTTT.

The V gene is TRBV6-1, the J gene TRBJ2-5; D perhaps matches TRBD2 (7 bases). The germline V gene has CDR1 MNHNS and CDR2 SASEGT. Trimming removed 0 bases at V and 4 bases at J, with 12 bases between. There are 15 residues in the CDR3. The CDR3 reads CASSEAGGPRETQYF. CDR3 nucleotide sequence: TGTGCCAGCAGTGAAGCGGGGGGGCCTCGAGAGACCCAGTACTTC.